The T cell receptor (beta chain) under discussion was sequenced for a study of blood T cell repertoires in COVID-19 (dated by TCRdb to the early 2020s). For context, the study as a whole: Collaborator samples came from the United States, Italy and Spain and covered acute and convalescent phases of COVID-19. The material from the prospective study consisted of cDNA or gDNA derived from T cells, B-cell-depleted T cells, or PBMCs. Subjects who had been exposed to COVID-19, were actively infected with it, or had recovered from it provided the deeply sampled blood TCRbeta repertoires that made up the dataset. A freely available public database, intended as a resource for researchers studying the immune response to SARS-CoV-2, is where the repertoires were released. Samples were obtained from the ongoing ImmuneRACE study (first 160 participants) and from 950 to 1,500 subjects provided by 6 global collaborators. The sample metadata nearly always contained a de-identified subject ID, COVID-19 status, age in years and sex. Where available, HLA class I and class II types were taken from metadata supplied by the sample provider and were not determined by assay-based typing.

One collaborating source in Seattle enrolled patients while the patients were actively infected and followed the patients over time throughout the course of disease. The collaborating institutions used their own protocols to collect whole blood in K2EDTA tubes. For TCRbeta analysis, collaborators shipped samples as frozen whole blood, isolated PBMCs, or DNA extracted from either of those sample types. TCRbeta CDR3 regions were amplified from genomic DNA using the immunoSEQ Assay, a bias-controlled multiplex PCR. As for the original processing: The number of nucleated cells in each sample was estimated from the amplification of reference gene primers within the assay. To quantify the absolute abundance of each unique TCRbeta CDR3 rearrangement, sequence reads were collapsed and filtered. For each sample, productive Simpson clonality was calculated by taking the square root of Simpson's diversity index across productive rearrangements. TCRdb provides this immuneACCESS table in a form limited to in-frame rearrangements. Some clones are lacking; in checked studies, under half of them reflect an unresolved V gene, and why the rest are absent is not known. V and J calls and clone size follow that table, whereas D and trimming were derived from the DNA. The sample has under 450,000 clones on record, 70% to 90% of them singletons. Roughly 6.6% of the sample goes to the ten largest clones.

To note about this clone: The antigen it binds to is not known. Base qualities were left out, and no much larger clone turns up one base away.

CDR1 and CDR2, per the germline V gene, are SGHRS and YFSETQ. V is clipped by 4 bases and J by 9 bases, and the sequence between their germline boundaries is 11 bases long. There are 11 amino acids in the CDR3, from cysteine to phenylalanine inclusive. The kept DNA is CDR3 alone, 33 bases in frame from the first base. Findings and caveats that apply to the study as a whole: Clinical and demographic metadata were provided uncurated, with the amount varying by source and participant.

The receptor comes from a woman aged 60-75 years with COVID-19, enrolled during active disease. Source material: peripheral blood. This chain is built from TRBV5-1 and TRBJ2-7, with a weak D call of TRBD2 (6 bases match). The encoded CDR3 is CASSGGFRQYF. At the DNA level, the sequence is TGCGCCAGCAGCGGAGGGTTCCGGCAGTACTTC.